This T cell receptor (beta chain) was observed in a study of technical replicates of blood from a handful of donors. CDR3 length: 13 residues. V lost 3 bases to trimming and J lost 2 bases, with 5 bases between them. Germline CDR1 SGHRS, CDR2 YFSETQ. Profiling relied on immunoSEQ multiplex PCR, and the TCRdb table lists in-frame clones only, not all of them. The table includes tens of thousands of clones, less than 90% detected once. The chain carries TRBV5-1 and TRBJ2-2; no clear D gene. Material: PBMCs. This TCR was recovered from a human donor in good health. Some clones in this sample may be carry-over from other donors' samples. The CDR3 loop reads CASSSLNTGELFF. The CDR3 bases are TGCGCCAGCAGCTCACTAAACACCGGGGAGCTGTTTTTT.